The 29 T cell receptor beta chains presented below share a single source sample, sequenced in a study of CD8 T cells in Susac syndrome. RNA totalling roughly 0.45 to 1 ug underwent reverse transcription with random hexamers. TCRdb re-derived calls from the immunoSEQ multiplex PCR reads in MiXCR, one entry per CDR3 protein. Among 200,000 or so distinct CDR3 sequences listed, over 90% were seen once. The sequencing sample was made of CD4+ T cells from PBMCs. Receptors were obtained from a human donor with multiple sclerosis.

The chain employs TRBV30 and TRBJ2-3; weak D call: TRBD2 (7 bases). The CDR3 runs to 14 residues. Germline V CDR1 and CDR2: GTSNPN, SVGIG (reference sequence). V lost 4 bases and J lost 5, with 16 bases in between. The CDR3 loop is CAWKERGGLDTQYF. The CDR3 DNA sequence: TGTGCCTGGAAAGAGAGGGGGGGATTAGATACGCAGTATTTT.

This chain uses TRBV12-3 or TRBV12-4 with TRBJ1-5, with D possibly being TRBD1 (6 bases). Trimming shortened V by 5 bases and J by 5 bases, and 10 bases separated the two germline ends. The CDR3 covers 13 residues. The CDR3, as DNA: TGTGCCAGCAGTACAGGGAGACATCAGCCCCAGCATTTT. Protein product: CASSTGRHQPQHF.

This chain uses TRBV25-1 with TRBJ2-7; D unclear. V lost 8 bases and J lost 7, with 18 bases in between. Germline V gene sequence: CDR1 MGHDK, CDR2 SYGVNS. This CDR3 has 13 residues. The CDR3: CASGNWGPGEQYF. The CDR3 region has the DNA TGTGCCAGCGGGAACTGGGGTCCTGGGGAGCAGTACTTC.

The CDR3: CSVEIGADEQFF. The CDR3 DNA reads as TGCAGCGTTGAGATCGGGGCTGATGAGCAGTTCTTC. This chain joins TRBV29-1 and TRBJ2-1; either TRBD1 or TRBD2 may fit D (5 bases each). The CDR3 is 12 residues long. V shed 3 bases and J shed 8 bases, with 11 bases lying between them. CDR1 is SQVTM and CDR2 is ANQGSEA in the germline V gene.

The chain employs TRBV9 and TRBJ1-2; weak D call: TRBD1 (5 bases). This CDR3 spans 14 amino acids. Trimming removed 0 bases at V and 1 base at J, with 7 bases between. CDR1 and CDR2 from the germline V gene are SGDLS and YYNGEE. CDR3 nucleotides: TGTGCCAGCAGCGTAGCCAGGGATAACTATGGCTACACCTTC. It is translated as CASSVARDNYGYTF.

The chain has TRBV12-3 or TRBV12-4 and TRBJ2-2; D may be TRBD1 or TRBD2 (5 bases each). Trimming cost V 5 bases and J 12 bases, with 13 bases left between them. The CDR3 is made up of 12 amino acids. The DNA of the CDR3 is TGTGCCAGCAGTCCGGGGCCTTTGCAGCTGTTTTTT. This encodes CASSPGPLQLFF.

V gene TRBV5-4 combines with J gene TRBJ2-1, with TRBD1 matching 7 bases. Germline V gene data show CDR1 as SGHNT and CDR2 as YYREEE (reference sequence). The CDR3 spans 15 residues. V gave up 4 bases and J gave up 1 base; unmatched junction bases: 5. CDR3 bases: TGTGCCAGCAGCCCAGGGACAGCATCCTACAATGAGCAGTTCTTC. It codes for CASSPGTASYNEQFF.

V and J are TRBV29-1 and TRBJ1-1, with D uncertain. V gave up 4 bases and J gave up 0 bases, with 12 bases separating them. The germline V gene encodes CDR1 SQVTM and CDR2 ANQGSEA. CDR3 length equals 14 residues. CDR3 sequence: CSVAFLVMNTEAFF. The CDR3 nucleotides are TGCAGCGTTGCATTCTTAGTCATGAACACTGAAGCTTTCTTT.

The chain uses TRBV6-5 and TRBJ2-7; 7 nucleotides line up with TRBD1. Germline assignment: CDR1 MNHEY and CDR2 SVGAGI. V dropped 2 bases and J dropped 6; count of bases not matched to a gene: 7. The CDR3 sequence is 14 residues long. Here the CDR3 reads CASSYTGVTREQYF. The CDR3 coding sequence is TGTGCCAGCAGTTACACAGGGGTGACTCGCGAGCAGTACTTC.

The J gene is TRBJ2-2, the V gene TRBV3-1, with no clear D. Deletions cut 3 bases from V and 5 bases from J, with 13 bases between. The CDR3 consists of 15 residues. In germline, CDR1 is LGHDT, CDR2 YNNKEL (reference sequence). The CDR3 loop reads CASSQAFSRTGELFF. In nucleotides, the CDR3 is TGTGCCAGCAGCCAGGCCTTTAGTCGGACCGGGGAGCTGTTTTTT.

This clonotype has only one observation. The chain links TRBV20-1 to TRBJ2-3; 11 bases map to TRBD2. The CDR3 is 15 amino acids. In germline, CDR1 is DFQATT, CDR2 SNEGSKA (reference sequence). Trimming took 1 base from V and 5 from J; bases not matched to a gene: 5. Here the CDR3 reads CSARGELAGVDTQYF. The CDR3 bases are TGCAGTGCTAGAGGTGAACTAGCGGGGGTAGATACGCAGTATTTT.

V and J are TRBV30 and TRBJ2-1; weak D call: TRBD2 (6 bases). This CDR3 is built from 14 residues. The ends were cut back, 4 bases at V and 4 bases at J, with 14 bases in the middle. Looked up from germline, CDR1 is GTSNPN and CDR2 is SVGIG (reference sequence). The CDR3 DNA follows: TGTGCCTGGACGACTAGTTTTATGTACAATGAGCAGTTCTTC. The encoded protein is CAWTTSFMYNEQFF.

J is TRBJ1-2 and V is TRBV20-1; no reliable D call. The V end lost 0 bases, the J end lost 4 bases, and 9 bases lay between the germline ends. This CDR3 spans 13 amino acids. The V gene's germline CDR1 is DFQATT and CDR2 SNEGSKA (reference sequence). The CDR3 region has the DNA TGCAGTGCTAGAGATGGACGGTCCTATGGCTACACCTTC. It encodes CSARDGRSYGYTF.

The rearrangement joins TRBV7-3 to TRBJ1-1, with no clear D. Trimming pared 5 bases from V and 6 bases from J, leaving 13 bases between. The CDR3 loop spans 13 amino acids. The germline CDR1 and CDR2 sequences are SGHTA and FQGTGA. The CDR3 sequence: CASSPGPESEAFF. Here the CDR3 DNA reads TGTGCCAGCAGCCCCGGGCCAGAGTCTGAAGCTTTCTTT.

J is TRBJ2-1 and V is TRBV5-1; 7 bases are a match to TRBD1. After removal of 4 bases from V and 6 bases from J, the junction contained 7 bases not matched to a gene. In germline, CDR1 is SGHRS, CDR2 YFSETQ. The CDR3 consists of 14 residues. The chain's CDR3 is CASSPGTEGNEQFF. The CDR3 DNA reads TGCGCCAGCAGCCCCGGGACAGAGGGCAATGAGCAGTTCTTC.

This clonotype was observed once. This chain joins TRBV20-1 and TRBJ2-1; TRBD1 matches 9 bases. CDR1 DFQATT and CDR2 SNEGSKA come from the germline V gene (reference sequence). J lost 7 bases, V lost 5 bases, and 9 bases had no gene match. The CDR3 contains 14 residues. As DNA, the CDR3 is TGCAGTGCTTCTCGGACAGGGGCAAAGAATGAGCAGTTCTTC. Encoded protein: CSASRTGAKNEQFF.

A single count supports this clonotype. The chain couples TRBV20-1 to TRBJ2-5; D possibly corresponds to TRBD2 (7 bases). The CDR3 has 12 residues. V was shortened by 3 bases and J by 5 bases, with 10 bases between the two germline ends. The germline V gene has CDR1 DFQATT and CDR2 SNEGSKA (reference sequence). DNA of the CDR3: TGCAGTGCTAGTGCGGGGGCGGAGACCCAGTACTTC. It encodes CSASAGAETQYF.

V is TRBV11-1 and J is TRBJ1-1; weak D call: TRBD1 (6 bases). The germline CDR1 and CDR2 sequences are SGHAT and FQDESV (reference sequence). This CDR3 comprises 16 residues. V lost 3 bases and J 0 bases, leaving 14 bases between the germline ends. CDR3 amino acids: CASSLGSGTLNTEAFF. CDR3 bases: TGTGCCAGCAGCTTGGGTTCCGGGACACTGAACACTGAAGCTTTCTTT.

This clonotype came up a few times. The chain has TRBV30 and TRBJ2-1; TRBD2 might be the D (5 bases). V was clipped by 2 bases and J by 6 bases, with 11 bases between them. The germline V gene has CDR1 GTSNPN and CDR2 SVGIG (reference sequence). CDR3 length: 13 amino acids. CDR3 protein: CAWSRQAGNEQFF. CDR3 nucleotide sequence: TGTGCCTGGAGTCGGCAGGCGGGCAATGAGCAGTTCTTC.

V and J are TRBV4-1 and TRBJ2-7; the D gene is possibly TRBD2 (5 bases). Germline CDR1 MGHRA, CDR2 YSYEKL. This CDR3 region has 15 residues. Trimming stripped 1 base from V and 0 bases from J, with 10 bases between. In DNA, the CDR3 is TGCGCCAGCAGCCAAGGGCAGCGGAGCTCCTACGAGCAGTACTTC. Encoded protein: CASSQGQRSSYEQYF.

The table lists this clonotype with a count of one. The chain couples TRBV20-1 to TRBJ1-1; tentatively, D is TRBD1 (5 bases). This CDR3 is 13 amino acids long. V was trimmed by 1 base and J by 0 bases, leaving 6 bases between them. Germline CDR1 is DFQATT and CDR2 is SNEGSKA (reference sequence). CDR3 sequence (DNA): TGCAGTGCTAGAGCCAGGGTGAACACTGAAGCTTTCTTT. This gives the protein CSARARVNTEAFF.

This chain links TRBV30 with TRBJ2-4; perhaps TRBD1 as D (6 bases). CDR1 and CDR2 (germline): GTSNPN, SVGIG (reference sequence). The CDR3 is made up of 14 amino acids. V was shortened by 5 bases and J by 0 bases, with 11 bases between the two germline ends. CDR3 in DNA: TGTGCCTGGGAAACAGGGTTAGCCAAAAACATTCAGTACTTC. Translating it yields CAWETGLAKNIQYF.

This clonotype was recorded once. J is TRBJ2-4 and V is TRBV9, with D tentatively TRBD2 (6 bases). Germline loops: CDR1 SGDLS, CDR2 YYNGEE. Between the trimmed V and J ends, which lost 3 bases and 13 bases, there was a span of 11 bases. The CDR3 is 11 residues long. The CDR3 protein is CASSASGLQYF. In nucleotides, the CDR3 is TGTGCCAGCAGCGCCTCGGGACTCCAGTACTTC. The full variable domain, completed using reference TRBV9 and TRBJ2-4, is DSGVTQTPKHLITATGQRVTLRCSPRSGDLSVYWYQQSLDQGLQFLIQYYNGEERAKGNILERFSAQQFPDLHSELNLSSLELGDSALYFCASSASGLQYFGAGTRLSVL.

V and J are TRBV7-9 and TRBJ2-6; D is unclear. Looked up from germline, CDR1 is SEHNR and CDR2 is FQNEAQ (reference sequence). V lost 8 bases and J lost 6, with 14 bases in between. The CDR3 totals 14 residues. In DNA, the CDR3 is TGTGCCAGCTTGTACGGCCCTGCGGCCAACGTCCTGACTTTC. Its protein product is CASLYGPAANVLTF. Complete variable domain (other parts from reference TRBV7-9 and TRBJ2-6): DTGVSQNPRHKITKRGQNVTFRCDPISEHNRLYWYRQTLGQGPEFLTYFQNEAQLEKSRLLSDRFSAERPKGSFSTLEIQRTEQGDSAMYLCASLYGPAANVLTFGAGSRLTVL.

The rearrangement uses TRBV3-1 and TRBJ2-1; D gene ambiguous. Germline-derived CDR1 and CDR2 are LGHDT and YNNKEL (reference sequence). Trimming removed 7 bases at V and 0 bases at J, with 13 bases between. This CDR3 has 15 amino acids. The CDR3 loop is CASTSGRSSYNEQFF. DNA for the CDR3: TGTGCCAGCACTTCCGGCAGGAGCTCCTACAATGAGCAGTTCTTC.

The chain joins TRBV30 to TRBJ1-2; 7 nucleotides match TRBD1. The CDR3 is made up of 14 amino acids. The germline V gene encodes CDR1 GTSNPN and CDR2 SVGIG (reference sequence). V shed 5 bases and J 8 bases; nucleotides not matched to a gene: 14. The CDR3 reads CAWGRGGAARGYTF. CDR3 bases: TGTGCCTGGGGGCGAGGGGGCGCGGCCCGGGGCTACACCTTC.

The rearrangement uses TRBV7-2 and TRBJ1-1; tentatively, D is TRBD1 (5 bases). V was cut by 1 base and J by 3 bases, with 12 bases left in between. The germline V gene has CDR1 SGHTA and CDR2 FQGNSA. This CDR3 comprises 15 residues. In DNA, the CDR3 is TGTGCCAGCAGCTTAGTGTTTCAGGGTCACACTGAAGCTTTCTTT. This gives the protein CASSLVFQGHTEAFF.

This sequence joins TRBV11-2 and TRBJ2-1; D might be TRBD1 or TRBD2, each matching 5 bases. V was cut by 5 bases and J by 8 bases, with 13 bases left in between. Germline V gene sequence: CDR1 SGHAT, CDR2 FQNNGV. The CDR3 covers 13 residues. The chain's CDR3 is CASSPYRGDEQFF. CDR3 sequence (DNA): TGTGCCAGCAGCCCTTACCGAGGGGATGAGCAGTTCTTC.

This chain uses TRBV11-2 with TRBJ2-5, with a tentative D call TRBD2 (5 bases). The CDR3 totals 13 residues. Germline lookup yields CDR1 SGHAT and CDR2 FQNNGV. The V end was cut by 2 bases, the J end by 3 bases, with 7 bases between. Written as DNA, the CDR3 is TGTGCCAGCAGCTTAAGCGGAAAAGAGACCCAGTACTTC. Its protein is CASSLSGKETQYF. The entire variable domain, with the rest obtained from reference TRBV11-2 and TRBJ2-5, is as follows: EAGVAQSPRYKIIEKRQSVAFWCNPISGHATLYWYQQILGQGPKLLIQFQNNGVVDDSQLPKDRFSAERLKGVDSTLKIQPAKLEDSAVYLCASSLSGKETQYFGPGTRLLVL.